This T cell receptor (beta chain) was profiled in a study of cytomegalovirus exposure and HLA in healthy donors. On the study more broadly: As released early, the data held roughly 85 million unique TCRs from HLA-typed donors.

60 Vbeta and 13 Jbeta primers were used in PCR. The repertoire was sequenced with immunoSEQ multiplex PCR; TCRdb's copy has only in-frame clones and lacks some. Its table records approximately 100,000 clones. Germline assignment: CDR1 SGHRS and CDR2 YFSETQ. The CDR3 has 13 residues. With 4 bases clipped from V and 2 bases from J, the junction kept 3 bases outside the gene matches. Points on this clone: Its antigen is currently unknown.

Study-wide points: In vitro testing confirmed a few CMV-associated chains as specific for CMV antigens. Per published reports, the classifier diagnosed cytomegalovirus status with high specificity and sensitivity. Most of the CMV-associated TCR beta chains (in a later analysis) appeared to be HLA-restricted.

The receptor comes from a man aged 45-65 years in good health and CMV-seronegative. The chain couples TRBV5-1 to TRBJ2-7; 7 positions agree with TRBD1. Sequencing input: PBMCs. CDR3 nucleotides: TGCGCCAGCAGCATGGGACAGACCTACGAGCAGTACTTC. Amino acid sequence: CASSMGQTYEQYF.